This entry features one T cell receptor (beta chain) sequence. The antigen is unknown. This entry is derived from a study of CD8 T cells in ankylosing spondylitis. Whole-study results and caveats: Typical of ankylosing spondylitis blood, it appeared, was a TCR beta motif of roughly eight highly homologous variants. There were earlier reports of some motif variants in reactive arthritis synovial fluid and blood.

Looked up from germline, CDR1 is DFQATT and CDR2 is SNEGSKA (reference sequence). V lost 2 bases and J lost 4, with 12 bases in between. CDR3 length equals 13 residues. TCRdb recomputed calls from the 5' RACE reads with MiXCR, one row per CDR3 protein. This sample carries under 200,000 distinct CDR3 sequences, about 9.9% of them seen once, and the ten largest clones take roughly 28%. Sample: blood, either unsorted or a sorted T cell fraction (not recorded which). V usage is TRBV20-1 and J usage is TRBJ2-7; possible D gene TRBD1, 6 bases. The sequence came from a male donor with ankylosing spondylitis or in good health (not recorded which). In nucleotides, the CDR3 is TGCAGTGCTAGACCGGGACACCGGTACGAGCAGTACTTC. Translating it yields CSARPGHRYEQYF.